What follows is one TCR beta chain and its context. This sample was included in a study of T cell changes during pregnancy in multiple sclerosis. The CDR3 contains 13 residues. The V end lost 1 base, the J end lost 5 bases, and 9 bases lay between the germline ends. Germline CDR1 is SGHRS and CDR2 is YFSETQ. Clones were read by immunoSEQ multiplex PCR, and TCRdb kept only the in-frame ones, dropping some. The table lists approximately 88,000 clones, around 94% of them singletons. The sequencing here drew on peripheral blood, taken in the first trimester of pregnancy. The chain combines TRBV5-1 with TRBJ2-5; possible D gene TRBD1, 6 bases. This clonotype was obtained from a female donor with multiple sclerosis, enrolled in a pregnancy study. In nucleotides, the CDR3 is TGCGCCAGCAGCTTGACAGGGTGGGAGACCCAGTACTTC. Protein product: CASSLTGWETQYF.